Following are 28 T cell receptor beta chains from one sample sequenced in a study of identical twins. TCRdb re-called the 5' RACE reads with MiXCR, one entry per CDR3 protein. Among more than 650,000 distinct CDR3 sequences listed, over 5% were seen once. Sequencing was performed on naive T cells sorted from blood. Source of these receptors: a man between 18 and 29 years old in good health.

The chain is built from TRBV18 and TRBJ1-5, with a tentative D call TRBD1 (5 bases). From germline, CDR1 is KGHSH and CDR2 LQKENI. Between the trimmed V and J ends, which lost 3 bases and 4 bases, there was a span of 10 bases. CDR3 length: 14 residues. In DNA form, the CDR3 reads TGTGCCAGCTCACCGCGCAGGGATAATCAGCCCCAGCATTTT. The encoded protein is CASSPRRDNQPQHF. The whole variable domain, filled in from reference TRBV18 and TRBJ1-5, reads NAGVMQNPRHLVRRRGQEARLRCSPMKGHSHVYWYRQLPEEGLKFMVYLQKENIIDESGMPKERFSAEFPKEGPSILRIQQVVRGDSAAYFCASSPRRDNQPQHFGDGTRLSIL.

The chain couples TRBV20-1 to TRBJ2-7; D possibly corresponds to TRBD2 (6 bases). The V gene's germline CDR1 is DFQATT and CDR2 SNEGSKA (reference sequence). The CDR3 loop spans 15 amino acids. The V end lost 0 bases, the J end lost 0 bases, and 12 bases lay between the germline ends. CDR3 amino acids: CSARDPAGSSYEQYF. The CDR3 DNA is TGCAGTGCTAGAGATCCCGCGGGGAGCTCCTACGAGCAGTACTTC.

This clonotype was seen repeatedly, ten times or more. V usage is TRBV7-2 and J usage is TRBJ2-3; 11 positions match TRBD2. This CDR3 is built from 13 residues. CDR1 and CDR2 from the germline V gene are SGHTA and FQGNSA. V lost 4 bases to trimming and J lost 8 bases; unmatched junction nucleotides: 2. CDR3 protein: CASSSGLAVTQYF. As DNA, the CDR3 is TGTGCCAGCAGCTCGGGACTAGCGGTTACGCAGTATTTT.

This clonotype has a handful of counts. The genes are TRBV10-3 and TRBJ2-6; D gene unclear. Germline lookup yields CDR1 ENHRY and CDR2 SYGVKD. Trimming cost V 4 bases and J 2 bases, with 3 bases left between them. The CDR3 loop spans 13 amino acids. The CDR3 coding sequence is TGTGCCATCAGTGTTCCTGGGGCCAACGTCCTGACTTTC. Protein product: CAISVPGANVLTF.

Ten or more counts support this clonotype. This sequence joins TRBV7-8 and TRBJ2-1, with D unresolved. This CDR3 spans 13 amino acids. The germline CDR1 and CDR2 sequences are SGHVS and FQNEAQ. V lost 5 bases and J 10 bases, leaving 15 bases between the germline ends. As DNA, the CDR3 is TGTGCCAGCAGCGCCTTTGAGGTCGGGGAGCAGTTCTTC. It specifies CASSAFEVGEQFF. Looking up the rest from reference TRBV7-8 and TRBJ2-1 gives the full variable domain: GAGVSQSPRYKVAKRGQDVALRCDPISGHVSLFWYQQALGQGPEFLTYFQNEAQLDKSGLPSDRFFAERPEGSVSTLKIQRTQQEDSAVYLCASSAFEVGEQFFGPGTRLTVL.

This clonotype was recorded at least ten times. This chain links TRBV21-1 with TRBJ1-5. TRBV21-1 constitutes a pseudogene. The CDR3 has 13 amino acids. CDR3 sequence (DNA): TGTGCCAGCATCGACCGGGCCTATCAGCCCCAGCATTTT. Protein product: CASIDRAYQPQHF.

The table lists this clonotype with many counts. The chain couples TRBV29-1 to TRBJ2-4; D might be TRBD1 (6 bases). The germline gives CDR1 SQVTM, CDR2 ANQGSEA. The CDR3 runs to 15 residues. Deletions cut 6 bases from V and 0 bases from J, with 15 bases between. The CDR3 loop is CSVYGTPLAKNIQYF. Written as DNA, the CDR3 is TGCAGCGTGTACGGGACACCTCTAGCCAAAAACATTCAGTACTTC.

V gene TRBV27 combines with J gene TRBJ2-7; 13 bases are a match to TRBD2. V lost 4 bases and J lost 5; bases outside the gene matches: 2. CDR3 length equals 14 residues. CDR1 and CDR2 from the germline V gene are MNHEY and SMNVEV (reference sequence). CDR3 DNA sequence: TGTGCCAGCAGTTGGACTAGCGGGAGCGACGAGCAGTACTTC. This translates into CASSWTSGSDEQYF.

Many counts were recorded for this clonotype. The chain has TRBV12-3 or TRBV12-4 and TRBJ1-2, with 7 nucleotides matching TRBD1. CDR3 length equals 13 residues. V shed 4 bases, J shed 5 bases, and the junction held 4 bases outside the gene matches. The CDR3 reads CASSSGTEYGYTF. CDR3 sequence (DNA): TGTGCCAGCAGTTCCGGGACAGAGTATGGCTACACCTTC.

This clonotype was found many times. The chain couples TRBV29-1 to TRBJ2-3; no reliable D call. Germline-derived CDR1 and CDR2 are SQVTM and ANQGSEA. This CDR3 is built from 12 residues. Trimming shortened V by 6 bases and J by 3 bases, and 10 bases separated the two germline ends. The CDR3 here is CSVALTTDTQYF. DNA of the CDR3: TGCAGCGTGGCCCTCACGACAGATACGCAGTATTTT.

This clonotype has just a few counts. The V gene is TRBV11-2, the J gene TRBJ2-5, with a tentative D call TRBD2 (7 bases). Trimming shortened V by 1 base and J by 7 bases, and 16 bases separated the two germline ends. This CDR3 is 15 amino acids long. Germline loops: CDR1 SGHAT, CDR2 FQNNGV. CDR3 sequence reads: CASSLGGGLSGTQYF. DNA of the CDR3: TGTGCCAGCAGCTTAGGAGGGGGACTATCTGGGACCCAGTACTTC.

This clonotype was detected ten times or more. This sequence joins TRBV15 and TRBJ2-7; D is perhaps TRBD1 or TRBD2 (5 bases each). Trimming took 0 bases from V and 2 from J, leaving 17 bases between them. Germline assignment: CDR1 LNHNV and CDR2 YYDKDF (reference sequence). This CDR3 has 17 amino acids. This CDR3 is CATSRDLGPRGPYEQYF. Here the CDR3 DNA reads TGTGCCACCAGCAGAGATCTGGGACCTCGAGGGCCCTACGAGCAGTACTTC. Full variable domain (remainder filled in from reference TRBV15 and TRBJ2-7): DAMVIQNPRYQVTQFGKPVTLSCSQTLNHNVMYWYQQKSSQAPKLLFHYYDKDFNNEADTPDNFQSRRPNTSFCFLDIRSPGLGDTAMYLCATSRDLGPRGPYEQYFGPGTRLTVT.

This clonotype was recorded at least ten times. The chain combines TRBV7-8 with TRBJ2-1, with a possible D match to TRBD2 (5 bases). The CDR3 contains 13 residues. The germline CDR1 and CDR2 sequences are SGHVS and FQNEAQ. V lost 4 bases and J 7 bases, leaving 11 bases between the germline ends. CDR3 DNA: TGTGCCAGCAGCTCGCGGTGGGAGAATGAGCAGTTCTTC. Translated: CASSSRWENEQFF.

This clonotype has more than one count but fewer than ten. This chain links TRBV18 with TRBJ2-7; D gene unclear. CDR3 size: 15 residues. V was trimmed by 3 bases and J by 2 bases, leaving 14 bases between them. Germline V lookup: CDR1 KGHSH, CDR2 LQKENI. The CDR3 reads CASSPSGPHPYEQYV. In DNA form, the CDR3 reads TGTGCCAGCTCACCTTCCGGGCCGCATCCCTACGAGCAGTACGTC.

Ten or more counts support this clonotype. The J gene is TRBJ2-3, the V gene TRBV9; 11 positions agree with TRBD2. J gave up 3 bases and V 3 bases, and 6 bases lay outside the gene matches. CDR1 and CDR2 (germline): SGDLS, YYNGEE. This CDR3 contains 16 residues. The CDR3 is CASSAPGLAETDTQYF. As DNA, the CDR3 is TGTGCCAGCAGCGCACCGGGACTAGCGGAAACAGATACGCAGTATTTT.

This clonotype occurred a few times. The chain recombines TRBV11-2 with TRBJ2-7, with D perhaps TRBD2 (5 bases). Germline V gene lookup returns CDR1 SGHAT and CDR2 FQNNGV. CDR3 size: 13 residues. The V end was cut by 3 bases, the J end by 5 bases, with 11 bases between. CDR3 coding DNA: TGTGCCAGCAGCTTTCGGGGTCCCCACGAGCAGTACTTC. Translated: CASSFRGPHEQYF.

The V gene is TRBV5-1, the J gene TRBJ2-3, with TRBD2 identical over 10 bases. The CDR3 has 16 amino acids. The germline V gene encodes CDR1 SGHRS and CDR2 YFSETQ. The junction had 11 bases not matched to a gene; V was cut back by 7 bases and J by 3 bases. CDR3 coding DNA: TGCGCCAGCGGCCGCAGCGGGAGGGGGAGGACAGATACGCAGTATTTT. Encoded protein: CASGRSGRGRTDTQYF.

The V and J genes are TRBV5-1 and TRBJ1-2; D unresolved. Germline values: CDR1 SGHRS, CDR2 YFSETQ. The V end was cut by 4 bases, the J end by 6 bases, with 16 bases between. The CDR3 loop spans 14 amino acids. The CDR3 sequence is CASSLGLAADGYTF. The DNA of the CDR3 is TGCGCCAGCAGCCTGGGGTTGGCGGCTGATGGCTACACCTTC.

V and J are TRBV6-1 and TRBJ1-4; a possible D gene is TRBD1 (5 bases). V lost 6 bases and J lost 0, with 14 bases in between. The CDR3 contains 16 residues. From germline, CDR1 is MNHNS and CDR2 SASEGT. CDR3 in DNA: TGTGCCAGCAGGAAAAGGGACGGATCAACTAATGAAAAACTGTTTTTT. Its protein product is CASRKRDGSTNEKLFF.

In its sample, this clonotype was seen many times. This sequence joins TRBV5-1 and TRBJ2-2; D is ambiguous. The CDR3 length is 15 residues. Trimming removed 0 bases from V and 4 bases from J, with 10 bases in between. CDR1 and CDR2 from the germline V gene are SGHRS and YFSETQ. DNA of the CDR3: TGCGCCAGCAGCTTGGCTAGTTTGGGCACCGGGGAGCTGTTTTTT. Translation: CASSLASLGTGELFF.

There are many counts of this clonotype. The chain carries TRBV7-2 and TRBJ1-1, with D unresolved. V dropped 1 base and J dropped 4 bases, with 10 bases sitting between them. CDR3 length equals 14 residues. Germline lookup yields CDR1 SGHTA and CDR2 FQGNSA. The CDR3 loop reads CASSLVGLGTEAFF. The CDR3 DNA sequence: TGTGCCAGCAGCTTAGTGGGGTTAGGCACTGAAGCTTTCTTT.

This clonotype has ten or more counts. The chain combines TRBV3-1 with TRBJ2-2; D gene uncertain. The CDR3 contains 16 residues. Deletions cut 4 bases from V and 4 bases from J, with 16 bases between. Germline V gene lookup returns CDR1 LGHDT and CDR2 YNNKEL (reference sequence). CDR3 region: CASSPRKLSGTGELFF. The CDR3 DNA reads TGTGCCAGCAGCCCCCGTAAGTTGAGTGGCACCGGGGAGCTGTTTTTT.

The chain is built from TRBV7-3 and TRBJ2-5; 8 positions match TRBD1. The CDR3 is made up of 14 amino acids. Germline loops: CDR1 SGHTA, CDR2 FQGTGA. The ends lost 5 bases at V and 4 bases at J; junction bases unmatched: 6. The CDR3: CASSPGGAVETQYF. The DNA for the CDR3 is TGTGCCAGCAGCCCAGGGGGCGCGGTAGAGACCCAGTACTTC.

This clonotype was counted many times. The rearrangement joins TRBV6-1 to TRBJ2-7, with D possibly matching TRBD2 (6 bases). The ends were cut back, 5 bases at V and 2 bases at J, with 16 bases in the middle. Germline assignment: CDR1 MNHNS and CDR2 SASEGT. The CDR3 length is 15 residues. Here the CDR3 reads CASSPRGSGAYEQYV. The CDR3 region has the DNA TGTGCCAGCAGTCCTCGGGGGAGCGGAGCCTACGAGCAGTACGTC.

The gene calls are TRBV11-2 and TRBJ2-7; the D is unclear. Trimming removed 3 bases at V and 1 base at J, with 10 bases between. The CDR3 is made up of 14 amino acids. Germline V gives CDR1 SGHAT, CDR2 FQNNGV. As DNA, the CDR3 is TGTGCCAGCAGCTTTCAGGTTGGGTCCTACGAGCAGTACGTC. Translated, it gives CASSFQVGSYEQYV.

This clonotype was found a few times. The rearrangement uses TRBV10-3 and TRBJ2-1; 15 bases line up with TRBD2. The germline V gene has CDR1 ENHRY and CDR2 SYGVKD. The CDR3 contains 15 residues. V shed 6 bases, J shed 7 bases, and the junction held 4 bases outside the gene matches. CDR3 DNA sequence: TGTGCCATCAGCCACGGGACTAGCGGGGGGAATGAGCAGTTCTTC. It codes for CAISHGTSGGNEQFF.

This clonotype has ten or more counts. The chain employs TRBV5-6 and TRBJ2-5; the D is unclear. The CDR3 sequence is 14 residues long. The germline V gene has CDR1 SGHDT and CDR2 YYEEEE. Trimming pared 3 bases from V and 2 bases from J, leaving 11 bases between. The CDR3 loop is CASSSPALQETQYF. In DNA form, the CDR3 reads TGTGCCAGCAGCTCCCCCGCTTTACAAGAGACCCAGTACTTC. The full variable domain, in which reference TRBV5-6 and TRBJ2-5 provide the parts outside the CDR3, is DAGVTQSPTHLIKTRGQQVTLRCSPKSGHDTVSWYQQALGQGPQFIFQYYEEEERQRGNFPDRFSGHQFPNYSSELNVNALLLGDSALYLCASSSPALQETQYFGPGTRLLVL.

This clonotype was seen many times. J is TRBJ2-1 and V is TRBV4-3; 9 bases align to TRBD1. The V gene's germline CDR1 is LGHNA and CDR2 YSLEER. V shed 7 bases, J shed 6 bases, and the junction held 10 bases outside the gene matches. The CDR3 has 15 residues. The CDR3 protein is CASTISGTGRNEQFF. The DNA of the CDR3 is TGCGCCAGCACGATCTCCGGGACAGGGCGCAATGAGCAGTTCTTC.